The T cell receptor (beta chain) described here comes from a study of blood T cell repertoires in COVID-19. Assay used: immunoSEQ multiplex PCR; TCRdb lists only in-frame clones, some missing. Among approximately 120,000 clones listed, roughly 86% were seen once. The CDR3 sequence is 18 residues long. V lost 1 base and J lost 2; bases outside the gene matches: 11. From germline, CDR1 is LGHDT and CDR2 YNNKEL (reference sequence). The chain has TRBV3-1 (or the pseudogene TRBV3-2) and TRBJ2-7, with 10 nucleotides matching TRBD1. Sequenced input: peripheral blood. The source of this sequence is a human donor in a cohort sampled during active COVID-19. The CDR3 DNA is TGTGCCAGCAGCCAAGGGTCTCCCCGGACAGGGGGAACCTACGAGCAGTACTTC. Protein: CASSQGSPRTGGTYEQYF.